One sample yielded the 29 T cell receptor beta chains listed below, sequenced in a study of T cell repertoires in cytomegalovirus infection. From the reads, TCRdb called clonotypes with MiXCR, one entry per CDR3 protein. The repertoire holds around 200,000 distinct CDR3 sequences, with roughly two fifths as singletons. No antigen is known for these receptors. The source was CD8+ T cells from cultured PBMCs, collected from culture after CMV antigen stimulation. The receptors come from a human donor in good health (CMV status not recorded). Some clones in this sample may be carry-over from other donors' samples.

V gene TRBV29-1 combines with J gene TRBJ1-1; no clear D gene. Looked up from germline, CDR1 is SQVTM and CDR2 is ANQGSEA. This CDR3 has 12 residues. V lost 4 bases to trimming and J lost 0 bases, with 6 bases between them. Here the CDR3 reads CSVGQLNTEAFF. CDR3 sequence (DNA): TGCAGCGTTGGGCAGTTGAACACTGAAGCTTTCTTT.

The chain employs TRBV6-6 and TRBJ2-5, with a possible D match to TRBD2 (6 bases). The germline V and J ends were trimmed by 5 bases and 4 bases, with 14 bases remaining between them. The length of the CDR3 is 14 residues. From germline, CDR1 is MNHNY and CDR2 SVGAGI (reference sequence). CDR3 region: CASSRGGIGETQYF. The CDR3 coding sequence is TGTGCCAGCAGTAGAGGCGGGATCGGAGAGACCCAGTACTTC.

CDR3 DNA: TGTGCCAGCAGCTTAGTTCCCAAACTAAGCTCCTACAATGAGCAGTTCTTC. As protein: CASSLVPKLSSYNEQFF. The chain has TRBV7-8 and TRBJ2-1; D ambiguous. Germline loops: CDR1 SGHVS, CDR2 FQNEAQ. The CDR3 consists of 17 residues. V was trimmed by 1 base and J by 0 bases, leaving 13 bases between them.

This clonotype was seen a few times. V gene TRBV14 combines with J gene TRBJ2-7, with 11 bases aligning to TRBD1. The CDR3 has 14 amino acids. The V gene's germline CDR1 is SGHDN and CDR2 FVKESK. V dropped 4 bases and J dropped 4; count of bases not matched to a gene: 3. The CDR3 coding sequence is TGTGCCAGCAGCCGCCGGGACAGGGGGTACGAGCAGTACTTC. This sequence encodes CASSRRDRGYEQYF.

The chain recombines TRBV27 with TRBJ2-3; 12 bases agree with TRBD2. The germline V gene has CDR1 MNHEY and CDR2 SMNVEV (reference sequence). This CDR3 contains 17 residues. Unmatched junction bases numbered 12, after V lost 5 bases and J lost 6 bases. CDR3 bases: TGTGCCAGCAGTCTCAACGGACTAGCGGGGTACATGGATACGCAGTATTTT. As protein: CASSLNGLAGYMDTQYF.

The V gene is TRBV27, the J gene TRBJ2-3, with 13 bases fitting TRBD2. This CDR3 has 14 residues. Unmatched junction bases numbered 1, after V lost 4 bases and J lost 6 bases. Germline V lookup: CDR1 MNHEY, CDR2 SMNVEV (reference sequence). CDR3 residues: CASSSTSGGDTQYF. The CDR3 bases are TGTGCCAGCAGTTCGACTAGCGGGGGGGATACGCAGTATTTT.

The rearrangement uses TRBV7-6 and TRBJ2-7; possible D gene TRBD1, 6 bases. Per germline, CDR1 SGHVS and CDR2 FNYEAQ. This CDR3 comprises 15 residues. V was trimmed by 2 bases and J by 5 bases, leaving 16 bases between them. The CDR3: CASSLSRDIAHEQYF. CDR3 in DNA: TGTGCCAGCAGCTTAAGCCGGGACATTGCCCACGAGCAGTACTTC.

The V and J genes are TRBV29-1 and TRBJ1-6; 9 nucleotides line up with TRBD1. Germline CDR1 SQVTM, CDR2 ANQGSEA. Losses at the gene ends were 6 bases for V and 8 bases for J; bases not matched to a gene: 2. CDR3 length equals 12 residues. CDR3 bases: TGCAGCGTGCGGGACAGGGATTCACCCCTCCACTTT. It is translated as CSVRDRDSPLHF.

There are many counts of this clonotype. V is TRBV7-9 and J is TRBJ2-1, with D perhaps being TRBD1 or TRBD2 (5 bases each). The CDR3 runs to 14 residues. Trimming stripped 1 base from V and 6 bases from J, with 10 bases between. CDR1 is SEHNR and CDR2 is FQNEAQ in the germline V gene (reference sequence). CDR3 loop: CASSLGKRGNEQFF. CDR3 nucleotides: TGTGCCAGCAGCTTAGGGAAGAGGGGCAATGAGCAGTTCTTC.

This clonotype was recorded many times. This chain joins TRBV7-6 and TRBJ2-3; D is unresolved. CDR1 is SGHVS and CDR2 is FNYEAQ in the germline V gene. V lost 4 bases and J lost 1, with 9 bases in between. This CDR3 is 14 amino acids long. The CDR3 reads CASSSIGGTDTQYF. CDR3 sequence (DNA): TGTGCCAGCAGCTCCATTGGGGGCACAGATACGCAGTATTTT.

A few counts support this clonotype. The chain recombines TRBV12-3 or TRBV12-4 with TRBJ2-2, with D perhaps matching TRBD2 (6 bases). The V end was cut by 6 bases, the J end by 3 bases, with 26 bases between. The CDR3 extends over 19 amino acids. The chain's CDR3 is CASSAARGLKIIYTGELFF. CDR3 DNA: TGTGCCAGCAGCGCGGCGAGGGGACTTAAAATTATCTACACCGGGGAGCTGTTTTTT.

Only a few counts were recorded for this clonotype. This chain uses TRBV7-8 with TRBJ2-1, with a tentative D call TRBD1 (6 bases). V dropped 5 bases and J dropped 2 bases, with 13 bases sitting between them. CDR1 is SGHVS and CDR2 is FQNEAQ in the germline V gene. This CDR3 comprises 15 residues. The CDR3 DNA is TGTGCCAGCAGCGTACAGGGTGGCGCCTACAATGAGCAGTTCTTC. It codes for CASSVQGGAYNEQFF.

The genes are TRBV6-6 and TRBJ1-5; D perhaps matches TRBD1 (5 bases). Trimming shortened V by 6 bases and J by 4 bases, and 16 bases separated the two germline ends. The length of the CDR3 is 15 residues. Germline V CDR1 and CDR2: MNHNY, SVGAGI (reference sequence). CDR3 coding DNA: TGTGCCAGCAGGCTCCCTAAAAAGGGGAATCAGCCCCAGCATTTT. It yields the protein CASRLPKKGNQPQHF.

This clonotype turned up a few times. V gene TRBV7-8 combines with J gene TRBJ1-1; the match to TRBD1 covers 8 bases. The germline V gene encodes CDR1 SGHVS and CDR2 FQNEAQ. Trimming removed 5 bases from V and 3 bases from J; junction bases left unmatched: 14. This CDR3 contains 17 residues. CDR3 coding DNA: TGTGCCAGCAGCGACCGATTGACAGGGGCGGACCACACTGAAGCTTTCTTT. Protein sequence: CASSDRLTGADHTEAFF.

This chain joins TRBV7-9 and TRBJ1-1; D ambiguous. The CDR3 has 13 amino acids. Looked up from germline, CDR1 is SEHNR and CDR2 is FQNEAQ (reference sequence). The ends were cut back, 0 bases at V and 0 bases at J, with 2 bases in the middle. For the CDR3, the DNA is TGTGCCAGCAGCTTAGCAATGAACACTGAAGCTTTCTTT. Protein product: CASSLAMNTEAFF.

Here the CDR3 reads CASSSHRVRYGYTF. The CDR3 DNA is TGTGCCAGCAGCTCACACAGGGTCCGCTATGGCTACACCTTC. J is TRBJ1-2 and V is TRBV7-8, with a tentative D call TRBD1 (6 bases). Germline V gene lookup returns CDR1 SGHVS and CDR2 FQNEAQ. With 4 bases removed from V and 4 bases from J, the gap between germline ends came to 13 bases. The CDR3 is 14 residues long. Complete variable domain (other parts from reference TRBV7-8 and TRBJ1-2): GAGVSQSPRYKVAKRGQDVALRCDPISGHVSLFWYQQALGQGPEFLTYFQNEAQLDKSGLPSDRFFAERPEGSVSTLKIQRTQQEDSAVYLCASSSHRVRYGYTFGSGTRLTVV.

This clonotype was observed a few times. The V and J genes are TRBV7-8 and TRBJ2-5; D unclear. Trimming left V 0 bases short and J 2 bases short, with 10 bases between. The CDR3 covers 15 residues. CDR1 is SGHVS, CDR2 FQNEAQ, per germline. The CDR3 is CASSLAMTVQETQYF. CDR3 DNA sequence: TGTGCCAGCAGCTTAGCGATGACGGTGCAAGAGACCCAGTACTTC.

At least ten counts were recorded for this clonotype. CDR3 amino acids: CASSLAIRTSGYNEQFF. Written as DNA, the CDR3 is TGTGCCAGCAGCTTAGCTATACGGACTAGCGGGTACAATGAGCAGTTCTTC. This chain joins TRBV7-8 and TRBJ2-1; TRBD2 matches at 11 bases. The germline gives CDR1 SGHVS, CDR2 FQNEAQ. V was clipped by 0 bases and J by 4 bases; unmatched bases: 5. The CDR3 covers 17 residues.

The V call is TRBV7-6, the J call TRBJ2-1; TRBD2 agrees at 10 bases. Trimming took 6 bases from V and 4 from J; bases not matched to a gene: 15. From germline, CDR1 is SGHVS and CDR2 FNYEAQ. The CDR3 covers 18 residues. CDR3 amino acids: CASSSTPQAGGPYNEQFF. The CDR3 nucleotides are TGTGCCAGCAGTTCTACCCCCCAAGCGGGGGGGCCGTACAATGAGCAGTTCTTC.

This clonotype has just a few counts. The rearrangement uses TRBV27 and TRBJ1-1, with 10 bases fitting TRBD1. The CDR3 contains 14 residues. In germline, CDR1 is MNHEY, CDR2 SMNVEV (reference sequence). With 6 bases clipped from V and 4 bases from J, the junction kept 5 bases outside the gene matches. The CDR3 sequence: CASSPGTGATEAFF. CDR3 in DNA: TGTGCCAGCAGCCCCGGGACAGGGGCCACTGAAGCTTTCTTT.

This chain links TRBV19 with TRBJ2-1; 9 bases align to TRBD2. The CDR3 length is 16 residues. The germline gives CDR1 LNHDA, CDR2 SQIVND (reference sequence). The trim removed 5 bases at V and 3 bases at J, leaving 8 bases unmatched. The CDR3 loop reads CASSPRTSAYYNEQFF. The CDR3 nucleotides read TGTGCCAGTAGTCCCCGGACTAGCGCCTACTACAATGAGCAGTTCTTC.

The chain employs TRBV7-4 and TRBJ2-3; D unclear. The CDR3 is made up of 15 amino acids. Germline CDR1 and CDR2: SGHVT and SQSDAQ. V was pared by 5 bases and J by 4 bases, with 16 bases between. The CDR3 DNA sequence: TGTGCCAGCAGCCCCCCAGCTGGGCGCGCAGATACGCAGTATTTT. Translated, it gives CASSPPAGRADTQYF.

The chain is built from TRBV24-1 and TRBJ2-1; D is perhaps TRBD2 (5 bases). The CDR3 consists of 12 residues. CDR1 is KGHDR, CDR2 SFDVKD, per germline. The germline V and J ends were trimmed by 6 bases and 8 bases, with 10 bases remaining between them. The DNA of the CDR3 is TGTGCCACCAGTACTGGGCGGGATGAGCAGTTCTTC. Translating it yields CATSTGRDEQFF.

This clonotype was detected only a few times. The chain combines TRBV18 with TRBJ1-5, with a weak D call TRBD1 (5 bases). The V and J ends lost 0 bases and 3 bases respectively, with 12 bases between them. Germline-derived CDR1 and CDR2 are KGHSH and LQKENI. The CDR3 is 16 amino acids. CDR3 amino acids: CASSPPGEILNQPQHF. The CDR3 region has the DNA TGTGCCAGCTCACCACCGGGGGAGATACTCAATCAGCCCCAGCATTTT.

This clonotype showed up just a few times. This sequence joins TRBV12-3 or TRBV12-4 and TRBJ2-2, with 11 bases identical to TRBD2. The length of the CDR3 is 15 residues. V lost 6 bases and J lost 4; bases outside the gene matches: 4. CDR3 residues: CASRDSGRATGELFF. DNA of the CDR3: TGTGCCAGCAGAGATAGCGGGAGGGCCACCGGGGAGCTGTTTTTT.

This clonotype was detected only once. The chain joins TRBV27 to TRBJ2-6; D gene ambiguous. In germline, CDR1 is MNHEY, CDR2 SMNVEV (reference sequence). CDR3 length equals 13 residues. V gave up 6 bases and J gave up 2 bases, with 5 bases separating them. The CDR3 sequence: CASRKPGANVLTF. The CDR3 bases are TGTGCCAGCAGGAAACCTGGGGCCAACGTCCTGACTTTC.

V is TRBV29-1 and J is TRBJ2-6; D may be TRBD1 or TRBD2 (5 bases each). V was shortened by 6 bases and J by 0 bases, with 15 bases between the two germline ends. The CDR3 runs to 16 residues. Germline-derived CDR1 and CDR2 are SQVTM and ANQGSEA. CDR3 protein: CSVLGRASSGANVLTF. CDR3 in DNA: TGCAGCGTCCTGGGGCGGGCGAGCTCTGGGGCCAACGTCCTGACTTTC.

J is TRBJ1-2 and V is TRBV19, with 11 positions matching TRBD1. The CDR3 runs to 16 residues. V gave up 4 bases and J gave up 7 bases; unmatched junction bases: 11. CDR1 and CDR2 (germline): LNHDA, SQIVND (reference sequence). CDR3 residues: CASSTIRTGGSLGYTF. In nucleotides, the CDR3 is TGTGCCAGTAGTACCATCCGGACAGGGGGCTCGCTTGGCTACACCTTC.

V usage is TRBV27 and J usage is TRBJ1-5; 9 bases fit TRBD1. The CDR3 spans 14 residues. Germline lookup yields CDR1 MNHEY and CDR2 SMNVEV (reference sequence). V lost 2 bases, J lost 5 bases, and 1 base stayed unmatched. The CDR3 DNA sequence: TGTGCCAGCAGTTTAAACAGGGGGCATCAGCCCCAGCATTTT. Translating it yields CASSLNRGHQPQHF.